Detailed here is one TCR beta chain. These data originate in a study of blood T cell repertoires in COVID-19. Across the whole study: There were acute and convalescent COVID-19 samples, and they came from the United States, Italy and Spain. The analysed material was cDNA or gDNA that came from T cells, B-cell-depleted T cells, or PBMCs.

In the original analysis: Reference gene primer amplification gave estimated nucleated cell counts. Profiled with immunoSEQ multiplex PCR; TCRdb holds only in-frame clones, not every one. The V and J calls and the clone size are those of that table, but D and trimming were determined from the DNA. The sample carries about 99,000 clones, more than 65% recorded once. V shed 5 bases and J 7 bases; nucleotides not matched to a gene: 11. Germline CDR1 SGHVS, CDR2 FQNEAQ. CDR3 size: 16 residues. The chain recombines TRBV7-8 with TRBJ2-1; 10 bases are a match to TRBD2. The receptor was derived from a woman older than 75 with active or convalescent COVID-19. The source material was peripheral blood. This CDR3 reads CASSASGTSVKNEQFF. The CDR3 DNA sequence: TGTGCCAGCAGCGCCTCCGGGACTAGCGTCAAGAATGAGCAGTTCTTC.